Listed here are 28 T cell receptor beta chains from one sample, sequenced in a study of shared clonotypes between healthy human individuals. This table comes from immunoSEQ multiplex PCR, and its TCRdb copy is limited to in-frame clones, with some not included. Of approximately 620,000 clones in the sample, around 97% were seen once. Material: naive CD4+ T cells sorted from blood. The subset is: CD45RA+ positively selected. These receptors all come from a woman between 25 and 40 years old in good health.

The chain employs TRBV15 and TRBJ2-7, with D maybe TRBD1 (8 bases). V was trimmed by 4 bases and J by 4 bases, leaving 17 bases between them. The CDR3 loop spans 15 amino acids. Germline values: CDR1 LNHNV, CDR2 YYDKDF (reference sequence). The CDR3 region has the DNA TGTGCCACCAGCATTGAACAGGGGGGAGGGTACGAGCAGTACTTC. Amino acid sequence: CATSIEQGGGYEQYF.

This clone was counted a single time. The J gene is TRBJ2-7, the V gene TRBV28, with TRBD2 identical over 10 bases. The CDR3 sequence is 15 residues long. Germline values: CDR1 MDHEN, CDR2 SYDVKM. Losses at the gene ends were 3 bases for V and 6 bases for J; bases not matched to a gene: 8. This CDR3 is CASSFSGRASSEQYF. The CDR3 coding sequence is TGTGCCAGCAGTTTCAGCGGGAGGGCGTCTTCCGAGCAGTACTTC.

V gene TRBV30 combines with J gene TRBJ2-1; TRBD2 matches at 12 bases. After removal of 1 base from V and 1 base from J, the junction contained 14 bases not matched to a gene. The germline gives CDR1 GTSNPN, CDR2 SVGIG (reference sequence). This CDR3 comprises 20 residues. CDR3 DNA: TGTGCCTGGAGTGATGCTAGCGGGAGGGCCCCATACGTTTCCTACAATGAGCAGTTCTTC. Translated, it gives CAWSDASGRAPYVSYNEQFF.

The V gene is TRBV6-9, the J gene TRBJ2-7; D is uncertain. The CDR3 sequence is 13 residues long. V gave up 2 bases and J gave up 3 bases, with 8 bases separating them. Germline-derived CDR1 and CDR2 are MNHGY and SVAAGI. The CDR3 region is CASSYDNNYEQYF. CDR3 DNA: TGTGCCAGCAGTTATGACAACAACTACGAGCAGTACTTC.

For this clone: The sample contains more than one DNA sequence encoding this CDR3. This sequence joins TRBV18 and TRBJ2-2; D unresolved. CDR3 size: 12 residues. The germline V gene encodes CDR1 KGHSH and CDR2 LQKENI. V gave up 1 base and J gave up 4 bases, with 1 base separating them. CDR3 sequence reads: CASSPRTGELFF. CDR3 coding DNA: TGTGCCAGCTCACCACGCACCGGGGAGCTGTTTTTT. Together with reference TRBV18 and TRBJ2-2, the CDR3 gives the full variable domain: NAGVMQNPRHLVRRRGQEARLRCSPMKGHSHVYWYRQLPEEGLKFMVYLQKENIIDESGMPKERFSAEFPKEGPSILRIQQVVRGDSAAYFCASSPRTGELFFGEGSRLTVL.

V is TRBV27 and J is TRBJ2-5, with D possibly matching TRBD2 (6 bases). The CDR3 extends over 16 amino acids. Germline assignment: CDR1 MNHEY and CDR2 SMNVEV (reference sequence). V was cut by 6 bases and J by 4 bases, with 21 bases left in between. The DNA for the CDR3 is TGTGCCAGCAGAGGAACAGCCGAGAGGCGGGGAGAGACCCAGTACTTC. This gives the protein CASRGTAERRGETQYF.

The chain combines TRBV30 with TRBJ1-2; D gene uncertain. The CDR3 covers 12 residues. Germline V CDR1 and CDR2: GTSNPN, SVGIG (reference sequence). V was cut by 0 bases and J by 8 bases, with 10 bases left in between. CDR3 loop: CAWSVYGSGYTF. CDR3 sequence (DNA): TGTGCCTGGAGTGTATACGGCTCGGGCTACACCTTC.

The V gene is TRBV18, the J gene TRBJ1-1; D uncertain. The ends were cut back, 3 bases at V and 0 bases at J, with 17 bases in the middle. Per the germline V gene, CDR1 is KGHSH and CDR2 is LQKENI. The CDR3 loop spans 17 amino acids. DNA of the CDR3: TGTGCCAGCTCACCGTCTGTGGCGGCTGTAATGAACACTGAAGCTTTCTTT. It is translated as CASSPSVAAVMNTEAFF. Full variable domain (missing parts from reference TRBV18 and TRBJ1-1): NAGVMQNPRHLVRRRGQEARLRCSPMKGHSHVYWYRQLPEEGLKFMVYLQKENIIDESGMPKERFSAEFPKEGPSILRIQQVVRGDSAAYFCASSPSVAAVMNTEAFFGQGTRLTVV.

J is TRBJ2-7 and V is TRBV28; 10 nucleotides agree with TRBD2. With V trimmed by 3 bases and J by 6 bases, 5 bases remained unmatched. The CDR3 spans 14 residues. The germline V gene has CDR1 MDHEN and CDR2 SYDVKM. For the CDR3, the DNA is TGTGCCAGCAGTTTGTTACTAGCGGGAACCGAGCAGTACTTC. Translating gives CASSLLLAGTEQYF.

The chain has TRBV6-5 and TRBJ2-5; D is undetermined. Trimming pared 0 bases from V and 5 bases from J, leaving 7 bases between. The CDR3 spans 13 residues. Germline CDR1 is MNHEY and CDR2 is SVGAGI. Here the CDR3 reads CASSYSSGETQYF. CDR3 bases: TGTGCCAGCAGTTACTCGTCCGGGGAGACCCAGTACTTC.

V usage is TRBV5-5 and J usage is TRBJ1-4; 9 bases are a match to TRBD1. Per germline, CDR1 SGHKS and CDR2 YYEKEE (reference sequence). The CDR3 runs 17 residues. Trimming at V came to 5 bases and at J to 7 bases, leaving 15 bases not matched to a gene. The CDR3 DNA follows: TGTGCCAGCAGATTAAGCCCGGGACAGGGAGAATCTGAAAAACTGTTTTTT. Its translation: CASRLSPGQGESEKLFF.

The rearrangement joins TRBV28 to TRBJ2-5; possibly TRBD1 for D (5 bases). Germline CDR1 is MDHEN and CDR2 is SYDVKM. Trimming left V 7 bases short and J 5 bases short, with 5 bases between. The CDR3 is 10 amino acids. The DNA of the CDR3 is TGTGCCAGCAAGGGGGAGACCCAGTACTTC. Its protein is CASKGETQYF. Filled out from reference TRBV28 and TRBJ2-5, the complete variable domain reads DVKVTQSSRYLVKRTGEKVFLECVQDMDHENMFWYRQDPGLGLRLIYFSYDVKMKEKGDIPEGYSVSREKKERFSLILESASTNQTSMYLCASKGETQYFGPGTRLLVL.

This sequence joins TRBV11-2 and TRBJ2-1, with unresolved D. Per the germline V gene, CDR1 is SGHAT and CDR2 is FQNNGV. This CDR3 region has 16 residues. V dropped 0 bases and J dropped 8 bases, with 17 bases sitting between them. The CDR3 reads CASSLDLRRRRDEQFF. The CDR3 DNA sequence: TGTGCCAGCAGCTTAGATCTTCGCAGGCGGCGCGATGAGCAGTTCTTC. Full variable domain (missing parts from reference TRBV11-2 and TRBJ2-1): EAGVAQSPRYKIIEKRQSVAFWCNPISGHATLYWYQQILGQGPKLLIQFQNNGVVDDSQLPKDRFSAERLKGVDSTLKIQPAKLEDSAVYLCASSLDLRRRRDEQFFGPGTRLTVL.

The J gene is TRBJ2-3, the V gene TRBV5-6; 8 bases align to TRBD1. The CDR3 consists of 14 residues. The junction had 5 bases not matched to a gene; V was cut back by 4 bases and J by 4 bases. CDR1 is SGHDT and CDR2 is YYEEEE in the germline V gene. CDR3 coding DNA: TGTGCCAGCAGCCACGCAGGGGGCGCAGATACGCAGTATTTT. Amino acid sequence: CASSHAGGADTQYF.

The rearrangement links TRBV5-1 to TRBJ2-5; D perhaps matches TRBD1 (6 bases). Trimming took off 1 base at V and 4 bases at J, with 8 bases between the two ends. CDR3 length equals 13 residues. CDR1 and CDR2 (germline): SGHRS, YFSETQ. CDR3 DNA sequence: TGCGCCAGCAGCTTGACAGGGTTAGAGACCCAGTACTTC. Encoded protein: CASSLTGLETQYF.

The V and J genes are TRBV9 and TRBJ2-1; 7 positions match TRBD2. The CDR3 loop spans 16 amino acids. CDR1 is SGDLS, CDR2 YYNGEE, per germline. J lost 1 base, V lost 0 bases, and 4 bases had no gene match. The CDR3 sequence: CASSVVVSGSYNEQFF. In DNA, the CDR3 is TGTGCCAGCAGCGTAGTAGTTAGCGGGTCCTACAATGAGCAGTTCTTC.

V usage is TRBV6-1 and J usage is TRBJ2-5, with D perhaps TRBD2 (6 bases). Germline CDR1 is MNHNS and CDR2 is SASEGT. This CDR3 is built from 15 residues. Trimming removed 8 bases from V and 1 base from J, with 17 bases in between. The CDR3 region is CASGPPGGRQETQYF. The DNA for the CDR3 is TGTGCCAGCGGTCCTCCCGGGGGTCGCCAAGAGACCCAGTACTTC.

As DNA, the CDR3 is TGTGCCAGCAGCTCGCCTGGGGCGGGAGGCACAGATACGCAGTATTTT. Translated: CASSSPGAGGTDTQYF. The gene calls are TRBV7-9 and TRBJ2-3; TRBD2 agrees at 7 bases. The V gene's germline CDR1 is SEHNR and CDR2 FQNEAQ (reference sequence). After removal of 4 bases from V and 1 base from J, the junction contained 8 bases not matched to a gene. CDR3 length equals 16 residues.

The V and J genes are TRBV6-5 and TRBJ2-3, with 10 bases aligning to TRBD2. This CDR3 spans 15 amino acids. Per the germline V gene, CDR1 is MNHEY and CDR2 is SVGAGI. Trimming at V came to 5 bases and at J to 2 bases, leaving 4 bases not matched to a gene. The chain's CDR3 is CASSALAGATDTQYF. CDR3 DNA: TGTGCCAGCAGTGCCCTAGCGGGAGCCACAGATACGCAGTATTTT.

The chain joins TRBV5-4 to TRBJ2-6; no clear D. V was clipped by 4 bases and J by 5 bases, with 4 bases between them. This CDR3 spans 12 amino acids. Germline CDR1 and CDR2: SGHNT and YYREEE (reference sequence). CDR3: CASSVWANVLTF. The CDR3 DNA reads as TGTGCCAGCAGCGTTTGGGCCAACGTCCTGACTTTC.

This rearrangement joins TRBV27 to TRBJ1-1, with D hard to call. Germline CDR1 and CDR2: MNHEY and SMNVEV (reference sequence). Trimming took off 2 bases at V and 4 bases at J, with 14 bases between the two ends. The CDR3 has 15 amino acids. The CDR3 DNA follows: TGTGCCAGCAGTTTAAAGGTCGGCCGCGGCACTGAAGCTTTCTTT. Encoded protein: CASSLKVGRGTEAFF.

The chain carries TRBV27 and TRBJ2-7; possibly TRBD2 for D (5 bases). The V end was cut by 7 bases, the J end by 0 bases, with 19 bases between. The CDR3 has 16 amino acids. Germline V gives CDR1 MNHEY, CDR2 SMNVEV (reference sequence). CDR3 region: CASIQNGLRSSYEQYF. As DNA, the CDR3 is TGTGCCAGCATACAAAACGGACTCCGGAGCTCCTACGAGCAGTACTTC.

The chain links TRBV11-3 to TRBJ1-6, with D perhaps TRBD1 (6 bases). The V gene's germline CDR1 is SGHNT and CDR2 YENEEA. This CDR3 region has 14 residues. V was shortened by 2 bases and J by 10 bases, with 12 bases between the two germline ends. The CDR3 sequence: CASSLTGSGSPLHF. The CDR3 DNA reads TGTGCCAGCAGCTTAACAGGGAGCGGCTCACCCCTCCACTTT.

The CDR3 is CASSEAGGQHTYEQYF. CDR3 DNA sequence: TGTGCCAGCAGTGAAGCGGGGGGACAGCATACCTACGAGCAGTACTTC. J is TRBJ2-7 and V is TRBV6-1; perhaps TRBD1 as D (7 bases). The germline CDR1 and CDR2 sequences are MNHNS and SASEGT. The CDR3 is 16 residues long. V dropped 0 bases and J dropped 2 bases, with 14 bases sitting between them.

The chain combines TRBV10-3 with TRBJ2-7, with 7 positions matching TRBD2. Germline V gene sequence: CDR1 ENHRY, CDR2 SYGVKD. This CDR3 comprises 11 residues. After removal of 10 bases from V and 2 bases from J, the junction contained 2 bases not matched to a gene. The CDR3: CATSGAYEQYF. DNA for the CDR3: TGTGCCACCAGCGGGGCCTACGAGCAGTACTTC.

This clone was seen once. V gene TRBV14 combines with J gene TRBJ2-1; TRBD2 agrees at 12 bases. The J segment lost 10 bases and the V segment lost 1 base, leaving 8 bases of the junction unmatched. This CDR3 comprises 16 residues. CDR1 and CDR2 from the germline V gene are SGHDN and FVKESK. The CDR3 coding sequence is TGTGCCAGCAGCCAAGGGAGACTAGCGGGAGAGGGGGAGCAGTTCTTC. Protein: CASSQGRLAGEGEQFF.

The V gene is TRBV6-6, the J gene TRBJ2-1; 11 bases align to TRBD2. Per the germline V gene, CDR1 is MNHNY and CDR2 is SVGAGI (reference sequence). CDR3 length: 15 amino acids. The ends lost 4 bases at V and 7 bases at J; junction bases unmatched: 6. The CDR3 here is CASSSGTSGPNEQFF. DNA for the CDR3: TGTGCCAGCAGTTCCGGGACTAGCGGACCGAATGAGCAGTTCTTC.

This clone appeared once. The rearrangement joins TRBV6-1 to TRBJ2-7, with 11 bases aligning to TRBD1. The CDR3 has 15 amino acids. J lost 5 bases, V lost 6 bases, and 9 bases had no gene match. Per the germline V gene, CDR1 is MNHNS and CDR2 is SASEGT. CDR3: CASSLPGQGVHEQYF. The DNA for the CDR3 is TGTGCCAGCAGCCTCCCGGGACAGGGGGTCCACGAGCAGTACTTC.